This T cell receptor (beta chain) appears in the sequencing data of a study of T cells in Graves' hyperthyroidism and ophthalmopathy (dated by TCRdb to between 2019 and 2020). Turning to the overall study: Peripheral blood samples were taken at initial diagnosis, before any treatment was given. To identify distinguishing TCR V-J signatures, a discovery cohort of around 100 patients was used, comprising approximately 40 with Graves' ophthalmopathy and approximately 57 with stable Graves' hyperthyroidism. Prospective prediction of ophthalmopathy was tested in an independent validation cohort of 18 to 20 hyperthyroidism patients and 15 to 17 patients who later progressed to ophthalmopathy. The approximately 90 discovery patients were divided at random into training and test sets in a 7:3 ratio. Thyroid tissue and blood T-cell repertoires from six Graves' hyperthyroidism patients were also compared in the study. Once sampling was done, hyperthyroidism patients were given methimazole at a starting dose of 30 mg daily, whereas ophthalmopathy patients were given high-dose intravenous methylprednisolone. The paper describes TCR Vbeta CDR3 sequencing of more than 120 peripheral blood samples, made up of some 42 ophthalmopathy patients, over 70 hyperthyroidism patients and roughly 17 progressor patients.

This clonotype was observed at least ten times. Its antigen remains unidentified. No base qualities exist here, and no much larger clone lies one base off it. Study-level results and caveats: Ophthalmopathy was separated from stable hyperthyroidism by a 13 V-J signature model, with approximately 85% sensitivity and about 81% specificity obtained in cross-validation and 80%/75% obtained in testing. Sample size was not statistically predetermined, and investigators were not blinded to group allocation. In validation, the model predicted progression to ophthalmopathy a median of approximately 6.6 months before onset, with approximately 71% sensitivity and around 76% specificity. Most expanded thyroid clonotypes (frequency above 0.001) were also detected in blood, a finding suggesting that blood repertoires may reflect thyroid immune responses.

Graves' hyperthyroidism was defined as stable when no progression to ophthalmopathy occurred over 18 months of follow-up. Hyperthyroidism patients were aged 18 to 65 years and newly diagnosed, with disease duration of less than 2 months. Patients with uncontrolled infections, other autoimmune diseases, pregnancy or lactation were excluded. Diagnoses were established on the basis of clinical symptoms, serum thyroxine and TRAb, thyroid ultrasound, and orbital computed tomography. Ficoll-Paque density gradient centrifugation was used to isolate PBMCs from approximately 10 ml of fresh peripheral blood. Total RNA was extracted with Trizol reagent, and quality was checked on an Agilent 2100 Bioanalyzer. Amplification of TCR beta CDR3 regions was carried out from RNA transcripts. The TCR CDR3 was subjected to a first round of RT-PCR using the HTBI primer set and the Qiagen OneStep RT-PCR kit. A second multiplex PCR round built the libraries, followed by size selection and purification. Libraries were sequenced paired-end with 100 bp reads on an Illumina HiSeq2000. Per the original workflow: SOAPnuke was used to process the raw data, with reads discarded if the reads contained adapters or uncalled bases, had a mean Phred below 15, or lacked an exact constant-primer or identifier match. COPE v1.2.5 was used to merge high-quality paired reads, and clonotypes were defined as unique nucleotide sequences. MiTCR v1.1 was used to align clonotypes to the IMGT TRBV, TRBD and TRBJ reference segments. Only V-J combinations with frequency above 0.0001, covering 98% to 99.2% of repertoires, were analysed. A TCS score was defined as the ratio between F50 (clonal expansion) and ExV (chaos), using BLOSUM62-based TCRdist between CDR3 peptides within each V-J. Welch's t-statistics and random forest reduced roughly 530 V-J features to some 14, which were used in a naive Bayes classifier (R e1071). TCRdb reprocessed the public reads (quality trimming at Q25 with fastp, clone calling with MiXCR) and kept in-frame beta chains. Identical CDR3 protein sequences are pooled into one entry, listed with their most common genes and DNA. The V and J calls and clone size are TCRdb's, not the authors'. The sample has 300,000 to 450,000 distinct CDR3 sequences on record, about 15% of them singletons. Clones ranked in the top ten supply approximately 11% of the sample.

The receptor was isolated from a woman aged 55-69 years with Graves' hyperthyroidism. The material sequenced was blood.

The DNA reads as follows: TGTGCCAGCAGCCAAGATTTGGGGGATGAGCAGTTCTTC. Its protein is CASSQDLGDEQFF. The rearrangement joined TRBV3-1 to TRBJ2-1; the D region is possibly TRBD1 or TRBD2, each matching across 5 bases. The CDR1 and CDR2 encoded by the germline V gene (reference sequence) are LGHDT and YNNKEL. Measured from the cysteine to the phenylalanine, the CDR3 is 13 residues long. This entry keeps only the CDR3 DNA: 39 bases, framed from base 1. V is pared back by 0 bases and J by 8 bases, with 8 bases lying between the germline termini.